This record looks at one TCR beta chain sequence and its context. Possible read error: a much larger clone is one base away. This sample is drawn from a study of blood T cells in healthy people across ages. CDR3 length equals 11 residues. Germline-derived CDR1 and CDR2 are DFQATT and SNEGSKA (reference sequence). Through a sample-barcoded 5' primer and a J-beta primer mix, a second PCR was run for about 6 to 12 cycles. TCRdb ran MiXCR on the 5' RACE reads and lists one entry per CDR3 protein. The sample has around 850,000 distinct CDR3 sequences, around 36% seen once. Sequenced sample: blood. V and J are TRBV20-1 and TRBJ2-5; a weak D match, TRBD2 (5 bases). The sequence was collected from a young man in good health. This chain's CDR3 is CRASLGETQYF. CDR3 coding DNA: TGCCGTGCTAGCCTGGGAGAGACCCAGTACTTC.